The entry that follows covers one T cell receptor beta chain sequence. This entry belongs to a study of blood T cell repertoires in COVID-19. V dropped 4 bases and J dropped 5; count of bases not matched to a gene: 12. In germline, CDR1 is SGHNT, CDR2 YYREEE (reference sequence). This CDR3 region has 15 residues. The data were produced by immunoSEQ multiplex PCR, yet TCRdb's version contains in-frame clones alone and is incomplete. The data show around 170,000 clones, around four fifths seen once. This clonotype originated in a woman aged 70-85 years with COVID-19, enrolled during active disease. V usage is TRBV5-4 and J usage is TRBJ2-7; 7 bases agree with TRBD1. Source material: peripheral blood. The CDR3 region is CASSTGERPGNEQYF. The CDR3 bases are TGTGCCAGCAGCACAGGGGAAAGGCCGGGGAACGAGCAGTACTTC.